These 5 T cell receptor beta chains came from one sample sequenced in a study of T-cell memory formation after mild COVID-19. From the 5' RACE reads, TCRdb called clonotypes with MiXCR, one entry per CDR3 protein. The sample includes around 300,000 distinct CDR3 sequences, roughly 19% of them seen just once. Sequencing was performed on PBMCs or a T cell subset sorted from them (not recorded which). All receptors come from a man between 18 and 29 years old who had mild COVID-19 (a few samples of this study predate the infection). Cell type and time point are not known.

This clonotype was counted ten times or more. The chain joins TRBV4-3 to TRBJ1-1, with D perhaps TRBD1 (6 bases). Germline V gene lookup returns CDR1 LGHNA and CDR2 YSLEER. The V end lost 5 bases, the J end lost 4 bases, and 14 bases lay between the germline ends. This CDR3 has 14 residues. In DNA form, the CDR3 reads TGCGCCAGCAGCTCTCTGGGGGGCACCACTGAAGCTTTCTTT. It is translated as CASSSLGGTTEAFF.

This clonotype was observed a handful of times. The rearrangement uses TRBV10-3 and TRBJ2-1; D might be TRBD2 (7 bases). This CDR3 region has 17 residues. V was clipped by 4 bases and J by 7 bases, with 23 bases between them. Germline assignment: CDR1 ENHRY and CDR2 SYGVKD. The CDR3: CAISGRAGAQNGNEQFF. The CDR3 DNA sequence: TGTGCCATCAGTGGTAGGGCGGGGGCTCAAAATGGAAATGAGCAGTTCTTC.

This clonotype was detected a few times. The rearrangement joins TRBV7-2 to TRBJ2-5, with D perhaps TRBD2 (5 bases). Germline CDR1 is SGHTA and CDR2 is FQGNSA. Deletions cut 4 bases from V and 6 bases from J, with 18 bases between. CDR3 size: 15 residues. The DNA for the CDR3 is TGTGCCAGCAGCTCCCGACGGGATTGGGGAAAGACCCAGTACTTC. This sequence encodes CASSSRRDWGKTQYF.

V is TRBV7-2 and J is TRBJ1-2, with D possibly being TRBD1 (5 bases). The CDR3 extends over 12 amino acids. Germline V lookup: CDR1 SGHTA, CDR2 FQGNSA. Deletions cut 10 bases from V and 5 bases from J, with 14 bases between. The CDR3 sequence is CAIKTGGYGYTF. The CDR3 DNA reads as TGTGCCATAAAAACCGGGGGTTATGGCTACACCTTC.

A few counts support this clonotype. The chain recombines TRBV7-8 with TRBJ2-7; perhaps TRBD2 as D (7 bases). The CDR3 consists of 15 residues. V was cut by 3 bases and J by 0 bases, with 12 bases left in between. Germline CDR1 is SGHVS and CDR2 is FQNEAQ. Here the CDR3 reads CASSFGGLSSYEQYF. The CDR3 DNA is TGTGCCAGCAGCTTCGGGGGGCTGAGCTCCTACGAGCAGTACTTC.